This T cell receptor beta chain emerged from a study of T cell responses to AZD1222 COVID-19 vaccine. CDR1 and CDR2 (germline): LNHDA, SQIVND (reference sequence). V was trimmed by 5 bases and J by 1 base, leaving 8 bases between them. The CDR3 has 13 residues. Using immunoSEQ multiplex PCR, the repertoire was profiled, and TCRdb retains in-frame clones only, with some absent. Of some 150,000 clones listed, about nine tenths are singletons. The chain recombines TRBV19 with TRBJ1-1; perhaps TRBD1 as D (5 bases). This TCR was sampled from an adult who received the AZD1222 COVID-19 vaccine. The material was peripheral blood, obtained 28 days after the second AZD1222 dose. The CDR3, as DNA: TGTGCCAGTAGTGGGGCAGGGAACACTGAAGCTTTCTTT. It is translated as CASSGAGNTEAFF.